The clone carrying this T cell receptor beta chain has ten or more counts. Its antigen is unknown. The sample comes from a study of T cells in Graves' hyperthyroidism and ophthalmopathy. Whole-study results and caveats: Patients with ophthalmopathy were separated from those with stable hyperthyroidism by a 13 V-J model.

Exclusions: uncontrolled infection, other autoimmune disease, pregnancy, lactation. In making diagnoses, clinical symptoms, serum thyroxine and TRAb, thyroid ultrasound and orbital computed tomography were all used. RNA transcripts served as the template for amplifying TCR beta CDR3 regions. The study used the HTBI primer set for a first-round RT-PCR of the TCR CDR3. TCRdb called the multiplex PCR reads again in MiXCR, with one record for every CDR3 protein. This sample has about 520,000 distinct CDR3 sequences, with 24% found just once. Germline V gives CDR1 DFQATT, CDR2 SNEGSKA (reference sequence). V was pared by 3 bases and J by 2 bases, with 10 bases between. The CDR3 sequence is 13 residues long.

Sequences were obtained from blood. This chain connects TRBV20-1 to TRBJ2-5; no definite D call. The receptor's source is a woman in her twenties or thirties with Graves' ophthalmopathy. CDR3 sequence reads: CSARPEPQETQYF. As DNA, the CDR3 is TGCAGTGCTAGGCCCGAACCACAAGAGACCCAGTACTTC.